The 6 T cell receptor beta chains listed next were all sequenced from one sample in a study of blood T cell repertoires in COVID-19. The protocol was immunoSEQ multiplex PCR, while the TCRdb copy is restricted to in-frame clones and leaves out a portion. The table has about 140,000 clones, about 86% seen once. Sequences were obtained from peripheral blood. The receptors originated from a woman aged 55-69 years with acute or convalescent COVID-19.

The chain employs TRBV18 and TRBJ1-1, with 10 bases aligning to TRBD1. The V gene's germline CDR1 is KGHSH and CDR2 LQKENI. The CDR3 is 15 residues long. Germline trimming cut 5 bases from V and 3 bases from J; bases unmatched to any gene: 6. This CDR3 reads CASSSQTGGDTEAFF. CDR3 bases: TGTGCCAGCTCATCTCAGACAGGGGGCGACACTGAAGCTTTCTTT.

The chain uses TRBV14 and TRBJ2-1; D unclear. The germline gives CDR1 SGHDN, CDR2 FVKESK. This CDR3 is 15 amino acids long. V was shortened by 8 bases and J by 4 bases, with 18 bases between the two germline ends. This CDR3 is CASYQRASLYNEQFF. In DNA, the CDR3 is TGTGCCAGCTATCAACGAGCGAGTCTATACAATGAGCAGTTCTTC.

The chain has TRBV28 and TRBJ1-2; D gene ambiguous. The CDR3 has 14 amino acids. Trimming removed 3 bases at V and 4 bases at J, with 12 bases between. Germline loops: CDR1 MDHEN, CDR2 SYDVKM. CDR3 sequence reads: CASSFPVDTYGYTF. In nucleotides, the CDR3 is TGTGCCAGCAGTTTTCCCGTAGATACCTATGGCTACACCTTC.

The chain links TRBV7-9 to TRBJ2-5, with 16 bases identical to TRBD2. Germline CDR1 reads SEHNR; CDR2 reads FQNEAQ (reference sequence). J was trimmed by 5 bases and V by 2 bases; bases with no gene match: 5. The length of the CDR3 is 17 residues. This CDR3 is CASSLPGLAGGLETQYF. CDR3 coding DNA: TGTGCCAGCAGCTTACCGGGACTAGCGGGGGGGCTTGAGACCCAGTACTTC.

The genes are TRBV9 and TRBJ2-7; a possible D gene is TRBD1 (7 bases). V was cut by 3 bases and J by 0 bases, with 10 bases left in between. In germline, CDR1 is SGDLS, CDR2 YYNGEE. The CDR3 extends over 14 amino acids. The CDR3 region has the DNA TGTGCCAGCAGCGCGGGGGACAGCTCCTACGAGCAGTACTTC. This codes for CASSAGDSSYEQYF.

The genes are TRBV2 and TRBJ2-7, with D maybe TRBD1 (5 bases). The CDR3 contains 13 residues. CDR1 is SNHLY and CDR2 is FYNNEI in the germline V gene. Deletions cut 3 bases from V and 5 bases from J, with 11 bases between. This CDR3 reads CASSENRLNEQYF. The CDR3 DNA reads TGTGCCAGCAGTGAGAACAGGCTTAACGAGCAGTACTTC.